The text below deals with one TCR beta chain. What it binds is unknown. These data come from a study of CD8 T cells in ankylosing spondylitis. CDR1 and CDR2 (germline): SGHKS, YYEKEE (reference sequence). V lost 4 bases and J 0 bases, leaving 17 bases between the germline ends. The CDR3 has 17 amino acids. Study conclusions and caveats: Ankylosing spondylitis blood appeared to carry a characteristic TCR beta motif of several highly homologous variants.

Molecular-barcoded quantitative 5'-RACE produced these TCR beta libraries. MiXCR, applied by TCRdb to the 5' RACE reads, yields one record per CDR3 protein. The data show some 240,000 distinct CDR3 sequences, approximately 9% seen once. The sequence derives from a male donor with ankylosing spondylitis or in good health (not recorded which). The chain employs TRBV5-5 and TRBJ2-1; D is possibly TRBD1 or TRBD2 (6 bases each). Sequenced material: blood, either unsorted or a sorted T cell fraction (not recorded which). The CDR3 DNA is TGTGCCAGCAGCGGGGGGATTGGGGACACCTCCTACAATGAGCAGTTCTTC. Translating gives CASSGGIGDTSYNEQFF.